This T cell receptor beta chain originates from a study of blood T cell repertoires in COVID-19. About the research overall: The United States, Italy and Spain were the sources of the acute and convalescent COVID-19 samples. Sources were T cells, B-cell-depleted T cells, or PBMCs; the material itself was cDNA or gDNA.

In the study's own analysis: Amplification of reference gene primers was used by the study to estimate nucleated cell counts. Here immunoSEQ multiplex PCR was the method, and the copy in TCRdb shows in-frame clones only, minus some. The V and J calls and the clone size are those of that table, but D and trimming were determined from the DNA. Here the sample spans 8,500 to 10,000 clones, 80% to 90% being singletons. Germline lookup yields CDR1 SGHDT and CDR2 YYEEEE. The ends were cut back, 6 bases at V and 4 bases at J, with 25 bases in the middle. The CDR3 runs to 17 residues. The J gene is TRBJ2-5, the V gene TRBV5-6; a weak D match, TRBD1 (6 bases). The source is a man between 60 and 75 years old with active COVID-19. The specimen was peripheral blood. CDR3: CASTLGLANRGGETQYF. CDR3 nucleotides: TGTGCCAGCACCCTTGGACTGGCGAACCGAGGGGGAGAGACCCAGTACTTC.